Here is one TCR beta chain with its context. There is no known antigen for this receptor. Base qualities are not recorded, but no much larger clone differs from it by a single base. These data belong to a study of regulatory T cells in long-lasting Graves disease (dated by TCRdb to about 2021). Concerning the study at large: Antithyroid drugs had been taken for less than 3 months by newly diagnosed Graves' disease patients. TCR sequencing covered some 13 persistent and 20 newly diagnosed Graves' disease patients, 33 samples in total. Patients with persistent Graves' disease were compared with patients with newly diagnosed Graves' disease using TCR sequencing and RNA sequencing of peripheral blood. The study was conducted in China and was registered as a clinical trial.

The sample's time point label, in plain terms: newly diagnosed GD, antithyroid drugs for less than 3 months. For both TCR sequencing and RNA sequencing, RNA was extracted from PBMCs in TRIzol. The diagnosis of Graves' disease followed American Thyroid Association guidelines. Recruitment of patients was carried out at an endocrinology department in Xi'an, China. From each patient, approximately 9 milliliters of peripheral blood was collected into an EDTA anticoagulant tube. Ficoll Paque Plus density gradient separation was used to isolate PBMCs, and no further T cell sorting was done. An Agilent 2100 Bioanalyzer and agarose gel were used to assess RNA quality, and a NanoDrop 2000 was used to measure RNA concentration. The investigation overall reported the following: Because the primary lesion, thyroid tissue, could not be accessed, the study looked at peripheral blood alone. Sequencing and analysis were limited to the TCR beta chain. Lower TCR Shannon entropy and fewer highly expanded clones were observed in persistent Graves' disease patients than in newly diagnosed patients, which suggested clonal expansion. As a limitation, the authors acknowledged that the small sample size may reduce accuracy. TRBV28, TRBJ1-2 and TRBJ2-5 were preferentially used in persistent disease, while TRBV20-1 and TRBJ2-1 were favored in newly diagnosed disease. Persistent patients shared more public clonotypes among themselves (over 2,500) than newly diagnosed patients did (approximately 970).

Library preparation employed multiplex PCR. Sequenced on an Illumina HiSeq 4000. iRepertoire HTBI primers and Arm-PCR amplification of CDR3 regions were used to construct TCR beta libraries. PCR products were gel purified before sequencing. The study's processing was this. Across samples, roughly 60 TRBV and 13 to 15 TRBJ segments were identified and used for gene usage analysis of CDR3 amino acid clonotypes. COPE and FqMerger were used to merge the filtered high-quality paired reads into contigs. Contigs were aligned with BLAST to IMGT TRBV, TRBD and TRBJ reference genes, and CDR3 was defined per IMGT. Highly expanded clones were defined as clonotypes with a frequency above 0.1%. Shannon entropy served as the measure of repertoire diversity, while the Gini coefficient captured V-J evenness. A clonotype was considered public if more than one individual shared it. TCRdb took the public reads, trimmed them with fastp at Q25, ran MiXCR for clone calling and kept in-frame beta chains. When rows share a CDR3 protein, they turn into one entry using the most common DNA and genes. V and J calls and clone size were set by TCRdb, not the authors. This sample comprises hundreds of thousands of distinct CDR3 sequences, 15% to 20% of them detected only once. Just under 25% of the sample is taken by the ten largest.

The CDR3 has 16 amino acids, counting the end cysteine and phenylalanine. Only the CDR3 DNA stays, 48 bases, in frame from base 1. CDR1 LGHDT and CDR2 YNNKEL were looked up in the germline V gene (reference sequence). V and J are trimmed by 1 base and 4 bases, and the gene matches miss 5 bases of the junction. In addition, the sample was reused for a study of T cells in Graves' hyperthyroidism and ophthalmopathy. The second paper further reports: Stable Graves' hyperthyroidism was defined as the absence of progression to ophthalmopathy over 18 months of follow-up. Hyperthyroidism patients were newly diagnosed, had a disease duration of under 2 months, and were aged 18 to 65 years. Any patient with an uncontrolled infection, another autoimmune disease, pregnancy or lactation was excluded. Diagnoses were established on the basis of clinical symptoms, serum thyroxine and TRAb, thyroid ultrasound, and orbital computed tomography. The TCR CDR3 was subjected to a first round of RT-PCR using the HTBI primer set and the Qiagen OneStep RT-PCR kit. Blood samples also contained most of the expanded thyroid clonotypes (frequency above 0.001), which suggests that blood repertoires may reflect thyroid immune responses. In cross-validation, a model built on a 13 V-J signature told ophthalmopathy apart from stable hyperthyroidism with approximately 90% sensitivity and about 81% specificity, and in testing the same model reached 80%/75%. In validation, the model predicted progression to ophthalmopathy a median of roughly 6.5 months before onset, with about 64% sensitivity and roughly 79% specificity. To identify TCR V-J signatures that set the groups apart, the researchers used a discovery cohort of more than 95 patients, made up of approximately 43 with Graves' ophthalmopathy and 57 with stable Graves' hyperthyroidism. Whether ophthalmopathy could be predicted prospectively was tested in an independent validation cohort made up of roughly 19 hyperthyroidism patients plus 17 patients who later progressed to ophthalmopathy. For training and testing, the roughly 93 patients in the discovery cohort were randomly divided in a 7:3 ratio. In six Graves' hyperthyroidism patients, the study also compared T-cell repertoires from thyroid tissue with T-cell repertoires from blood. Following sampling, methimazole starting at 30 mg daily was given to hyperthyroidism patients, and high-dose intravenous methylprednisolone was given to ophthalmopathy patients. The libraries were constructed in a second round of multiplex PCR and then size-selected and purified. Libraries were sequenced paired-end with 100 bp reads on an Illumina HiSeq2000. SOAPnuke was used to process the raw data, throwing out any read that contained adapters or uncalled bases, had a mean Phred below 15, or lacked an exact constant-primer or identifier match. High-quality paired reads were merged with COPE v1.2.5, and unique nucleotide sequences were defined as clonotypes. MiTCR v1.1 was used to align the clonotypes against IMGT TRBV, TRBD and TRBJ reference segments. Only V-J combinations with frequency above 0.0001, covering 99% to 99.2% of repertoires, were analysed. The TCS score was defined as the ratio of F50 (clonal expansion) to E x V (chaos), calculated using BLOSUM62-based TCRdist between CDR3 peptides within each V-J. Welch's t-statistics and random forest reduced roughly 540 V-J features to roughly 13, which were used in a naive Bayes classifier (R e1071). No statistical method was used to set the sample size in advance, and investigators knew the group allocation. TCR Vbeta CDR3 sequencing of roughly 140 peripheral blood samples (under 45 ophthalmopathy, roughly 74 hyperthyroidism and roughly 17 progressor patients) is reported in the paper.

The sequence derives from a woman aged 35-65 years with Graves disease. Donor details come from another sample of the same person, matched by shared clones. This chain joins TRBV3-1 to TRBJ1-5, with 9 junctional bases fitting TRBD1. Material: peripheral blood mononuclear cells (PBMCs), obtained at new diagnosis, from a patient treated with antithyroid drugs. Here the CDR3 is given as CASSQGDRDFNQPQHF. The DNA sequence is TGTGCCAGCAGCCAAGGGGACAGGGATTTTAATCAGCCCCAGCATTTT.